The present entry profiles one TCR beta chain with its context. Germline CDR1 and CDR2: MDHEN and SYDVKM. The V end lost 7 bases, the J end lost 2 bases, and 12 bases lay between the germline ends. The CDR3 contains 13 residues. The data originate from a study of response to subunit inactivated influenza vaccine. TCRdb itself ran the RT-PCR reads through MiXCR, one entry per CDR3 protein. In the table there are hundreds of thousands of distinct CDR3 sequences, 10% to 12% of which are singletons. The data were also submitted as part of a second study, on T cells expressing NK-cell markers. That report adds: UMIs accompanied the 5'RACE template switching by which TCR beta cDNA was made. Each of over 5 donors carried dominant NKG2C+ clonotypes accounting for about 1.0-7.0% of CD8+ T cells. Researchers report these clonotypes also headed the CD3+CD56-NKG2C+ fraction in several donors. HCMV specificity was not established for the expanded NKG2C+ T cell clones.

The chain uses TRBV28 and TRBJ2-7; D gene uncertain. Sample: PBMCs from blood, taken on the day of vaccination. This clonotype was sampled from a man aged 50 to 59 who received an inactivated influenza vaccine. This CDR3 reads CASMGPTTYEQYF. CDR3 DNA: TGTGCCAGCATGGGTCCCACCACCTACGAGCAGTACTTC.